This T cell receptor beta chain originates from a study of control samples from healthy donors and cancer patients. TCRdb keeps only in-frame clones here, not all; method: immunoSEQ multiplex PCR. The profile covers about 99,000 clones, with around 88% appearing a single time and roughly 19% taken by the ten largest. The receptor's source is a man aged 55 to 69 with lung cancer. The sequenced material came from PBMCs.

CDR3 loop: CASSSGQGGYTF. Here the CDR3 DNA reads TGTGCCAGCAGCTCCGGACAGGGGGGCTACACCTTC. This chain connects TRBV7-2 to TRBJ1-2; 9 nucleotides match TRBD1. The CDR3 runs to 12 residues. Germline trimming cut 4 bases from V and 8 bases from J; bases unmatched to any gene: 2. Germline V lookup: CDR1 SGHTA, CDR2 FQGNSA.